These 10 T cell receptor beta chains came from one sample sequenced in a study of blood T cell repertoires in COVID-19. Assay used: immunoSEQ multiplex PCR; TCRdb lists only in-frame clones, some missing. The data show some 340,000 clones, more than 75% seen once. Sequenced input: PBMCs or T cells enriched from blood (not recorded which). These TCRs come from a woman aged 25 to 39 who had recovered from COVID-19.

This clone was detected only once. The V and J genes are TRBV9 and TRBJ2-3; no firm D call. The length of the CDR3 is 15 residues. Trimming shortened V by 0 bases and J by 1 base, and 9 bases separated the two germline ends. In germline, CDR1 is SGDLS, CDR2 YYNGEE. For the CDR3, the DNA is TGTGCCAGCAGCGTAGATGAGCGAGGCACAGATACGCAGTATTTT. Translating it yields CASSVDERGTDTQYF. The whole variable domain, filled in from reference TRBV9 and TRBJ2-3, reads DSGVTQTPKHLITATGQRVTLRCSPRSGDLSVYWYQQSLDQGLQFLIQYYNGEERAKGNILERFSAQQFPDLHSELNLSSLELGDSALYFCASSVDERGTDTQYFGPGTRLTVL.

A single count supports this clone. The J gene is TRBJ2-5, the V gene TRBV5-4; 8 bases agree with TRBD1. This CDR3 has 14 amino acids. Trimming removed 4 bases from V and 2 bases from J; junction bases left unmatched: 4. Germline V gene lookup returns CDR1 SGHNT and CDR2 YYREEE (reference sequence). The CDR3 nucleotides are TGTGCCAGCAGCGTCAGGGGGCCGCAAGAGACCCAGTACTTC. Its translation is CASSVRGPQETQYF.

Here the CDR3 reads CSVTTGGDGYTF. The CDR3 bases are TGCAGCGTTACAACAGGGGGCGACGGCTACACCTTC. V and J are TRBV29-1 and TRBJ1-2; 9 bases align to TRBD1. J lost 8 bases, V lost 5 bases, and 6 bases had no gene match. The CDR3 loop spans 12 amino acids. The V gene's germline CDR1 is SQVTM and CDR2 ANQGSEA.

The genes are TRBV5-1 and TRBJ1-4, with 7 bases lining up with TRBD1. CDR1 SGHRS and CDR2 YFSETQ come from the germline V gene. The CDR3 extends over 15 amino acids. V shed 0 bases and J 3 bases; nucleotides not matched to a gene: 2. This CDR3 is CASSLDQGANEKLFF. DNA of the CDR3: TGCGCCAGCAGCTTGGACCAGGGGGCTAATGAAAAACTGTTTTTT.

V usage is TRBV29-1 and J usage is TRBJ1-1; D is uncertain. CDR1 and CDR2 from the germline V gene are SQVTM and ANQGSEA. V lost 4 bases, J lost 1 base, and 10 bases lay in between. The CDR3 totals 13 residues. The CDR3 protein is CSVGRGRNTEAFF. The CDR3, as DNA: TGCAGCGTTGGGCGAGGGAGGAACACTGAAGCTTTCTTT.

The chain recombines TRBV19 with TRBJ1-5; D is unclear. The CDR3 contains 15 residues. V was cut by 5 bases and J by 3 bases, with 14 bases left in between. From germline, CDR1 is LNHDA and CDR2 SQIVND (reference sequence). CDR3 coding DNA: TGTGCCAGTAGTCGCGTCCTGCCGAACAATCAGCCCCAGCATTTT. This codes for CASSRVLPNNQPQHF.

The genes are TRBV20-1 and TRBJ2-7; possibly TRBD2 for D (5 bases). Trimming removed 3 bases from V and 7 bases from J, with 10 bases in between. The CDR3 is 11 amino acids. Per germline, CDR1 DFQATT and CDR2 SNEGSKA (reference sequence). CDR3 sequence: CSASPTGEQYF. CDR3 nucleotides: TGCAGTGCTAGCCCGACGGGGGAGCAGTACTTC.

The J gene is TRBJ1-3, the V gene TRBV5-6, with a tentative D call TRBD1 (6 bases). Germline loops: CDR1 SGHDT, CDR2 YYEEEE. This CDR3 contains 14 residues. V was cut by 3 bases and J by 2 bases, with 9 bases left in between. CDR3 sequence (DNA): TGTGCCAGCAGCTGGACAGCGACTGGAAACACCATATATTTT. This codes for CASSWTATGNTIYF.

The V call is TRBV28, the J call TRBJ2-1; TRBD1 matches 7 bases. This CDR3 comprises 14 residues. Germline CDR1 MDHEN, CDR2 SYDVKM. V lost 10 bases to trimming and J lost 4 bases; unmatched junction nucleotides: 10. As DNA, the CDR3 is TGTGCCACCGAAGGGGGCGCGACATACAATGAGCAGTTCTTC. Its translation is CATEGGATYNEQFF.

The chain is built from TRBV15 and TRBJ2-7; D gene uncertain. Germline V lookup: CDR1 LNHNV, CDR2 YYDKDF (reference sequence). The V gene lost 4 bases and the J gene lost 0 bases, with 13 bases spanning the gap. The CDR3 spans 15 residues. CDR3 protein: CATSTKPQASYEQYF. CDR3 in DNA: TGTGCCACCAGCACAAAACCCCAGGCCTCCTACGAGCAGTACTTC.